This T cell receptor (beta chain) comes out of a study of blood T cell repertoires in COVID-19. Germline-derived CDR1 and CDR2 are MRHNA and SNTAGT. V gave up 0 bases and J gave up 3 bases; unmatched junction bases: 3. This CDR3 has 16 residues. Measured with immunoSEQ multiplex PCR; TCRdb has only the in-frame clones, and not every one. The profile shows some 310,000 clones, roughly 90% of them singletons. The origin of this receptor is a woman aged 25 to 39 with COVID-19, enrolled during active disease. The gene calls are TRBV6-4 and TRBJ2-1, with TRBD1 matching over 9 bases. Sequenced input: peripheral blood. The CDR3 coding sequence is TGTGCCAGCAGTGACTCAAAGACAGGGGGCTACAATGAGCAGTTCTTC. This gives the protein CASSDSKTGGYNEQFF.